One and the same sample provided the 5 T cell receptor beta chains below, sequenced in a study of shared clonotypes between healthy human individuals. Some clones are missing from TCRdb's copy, which holds only in-frame ones; the method was immunoSEQ multiplex PCR. The repertoire holds 2 million or so clones, 95% seen once, with 0.1% to 0.15% in the top ten. Material for sequencing was naive CD4+ T cells sorted from blood. The subset is: CD45RA+ positively selected. The receptors derive from a man younger than 35 in good health.

With regard to this clone: One end of the junction is discordant with germline, which a read error may explain. This sequence joins TRBV11-2 and TRBJ2-7; 11 bases are a match to TRBD2. This CDR3 is built from 18 residues. Per germline, CDR1 SGHAT and CDR2 FQNNGV. The CDR3 region is CTSSPRWLAGGGGREQYF. DNA of the CDR3: TGTACCAGCAGCCCCCGTTGGCTAGCGGGAGGTGGCGGGCGGGAGCAGTACTTC.

This clone was seen just once. V is TRBV19 and J is TRBJ2-2, with TRBD2 identical over 14 bases. The germline gives CDR1 LNHDA, CDR2 SQIVND (reference sequence). The CDR3 runs 19 residues. V lost 5 bases to trimming and J lost 1 base; unmatched junction nucleotides: 9. The CDR3 DNA sequence: TGTGCCAGTAGTGCCCCGGGACTAGCGGGAGATAGGAACACCGGGGAGCTGTTTTTT. Residues: CASSAPGLAGDRNTGELFF.

The J gene is TRBJ2-3, the V gene TRBV18; TRBD1 matches at 7 bases. The trim removed 3 bases at V and 6 bases at J, leaving 6 bases unmatched. The CDR3 runs 14 residues. Looked up from germline, CDR1 is KGHSH and CDR2 is LQKENI. CDR3 DNA sequence: TGTGCCAGCTCACCGGACAGGTTCTCTGATACGCAGTATTTT. It codes for CASSPDRFSDTQYF.

J is TRBJ1-5 and V is TRBV19; the match to TRBD1 covers 9 bases. Germline assignment: CDR1 LNHDA and CDR2 SQIVND (reference sequence). This CDR3 region has 19 residues. V trimming: 5 bases; J trimming: 2 bases; junction bases outside the gene matches: 16. The CDR3 loop reads CASSSPPGQGPPGNQPQHF. As DNA, the CDR3 is TGTGCCAGTAGTTCCCCCCCGGGACAGGGCCCTCCTGGCAATCAGCCCCAGCATTTT.

The genes are TRBV27 and TRBJ1-6; 11 bases agree with TRBD1. V gave up 4 bases and J gave up 7 bases; unmatched junction bases: 3. CDR1 MNHEY and CDR2 SMNVEV come from the germline V gene (reference sequence). This CDR3 region has 15 residues. For the CDR3, the DNA is TGTGCCAGCAGTTGGGGACAGGGGGTGAATTCACCCCTCCACTTT. This gives the protein CASSWGQGVNSPLHF.